The T cell receptor (beta chain) described here comes from a study of blood T cell repertoires in COVID-19. Germline CDR1 ENHRY, CDR2 SYGVKD. This CDR3 contains 14 residues. V lost 3 bases to trimming and J lost 4 bases, with 13 bases between them. Authors' processing steps: Cell counts per sample came from amplifying reference gene primers. The repertoire was sequenced with immunoSEQ multiplex PCR; TCRdb's copy has only in-frame clones and lacks some. V and J calls and clone size come straight from that table; D and trimming were deduced from the DNA. The sample lists 75,000 to 100,000 clones; 82% were seen once.

This TCR derives from a human donor in a cohort sampled during active COVID-19. Input material: peripheral blood. The rearrangement links TRBV10-3 to TRBJ2-7; a weak D match, TRBD2 (6 bases). The CDR3 coding sequence is TGTGCCATCAGTGAAGTCGGGGACTCATACGAGCAGTACTTC. Protein product: CAISEVGDSYEQYF.